The 23 T cell receptor beta chains below come from one sample, sequenced in a study of T cell responses to AZD1222 COVID-19 vaccine (dated by TCRdb to the early 2020s). The time point tag for this specimen amounts to: about 28 days (+/-7) after the second vaccine dose. Libraries were built with the immunoSEQ multiplex PCR assay. TCRdb re-hosts the immuneACCESS table, in-frame sequences only. Its copies lack some clones; in the studies checked, an unresolved V gene accounts for under half of them, and the cause for the rest is not known. The sample table contains 46,000 or so clones; only one count was recorded for about 90% of them. About a third of the sample is held by the ten biggest clonotypes. This sample comprised peripheral blood, obtained 28 days after the second AZD1222 dose. The source of these receptors is an adult who received the AZD1222 COVID-19 vaccine.

This chain uses TRBV7-9 with TRBJ2-3; 11 bases agree with TRBD1. This CDR3 has 16 residues. The trim removed 4 bases at V and 5 bases at J, leaving 8 bases unmatched. Germline-derived CDR1 and CDR2 are SEHNR and FQNEAQ (reference sequence). CDR3 amino acids: CASSSTRTGGIDTQYF. CDR3 bases: TGTGCCAGCAGCTCCACCCGGACAGGGGGCATAGATACGCAGTATTTT.

The chain has TRBV9 and TRBJ2-2; 8 bases are a match to TRBD2. The germline gives CDR1 SGDLS, CDR2 YYNGEE. Unmatched junction bases numbered 9, after V lost 4 bases and J lost 7 bases. This CDR3 comprises 15 residues. CDR3 loop: CASSRTSNSYGELFF. CDR3 nucleotide sequence: TGTGCCAGCAGCCGGACTAGCAATTCTTACGGGGAGCTGTTTTTT.

The chain recombines TRBV5-6 with TRBJ1-2, with 8 bases identical to TRBD1. Trimming removed 4 bases from V and 4 bases from J; junction bases left unmatched: 12. CDR3 length: 16 residues. Germline CDR1 is SGHDT and CDR2 is YYEEEE. CDR3 nucleotide sequence: TGTGCCAGCAGCCAATACCAAGGACAGGGTCTCTATGGCTACACCTTC. It specifies CASSQYQGQGLYGYTF.

The genes are TRBV5-1 and TRBJ2-1; D gene uncertain. The CDR3 runs 15 residues. V lost 0 bases and J lost 2, with 9 bases in between. Germline CDR1 SGHRS, CDR2 YFSETQ. The CDR3 here is CASSLGDTTYNEQFF. CDR3 DNA sequence: TGCGCCAGCAGCTTGGGGGATACTACCTACAATGAGCAGTTCTTC.

The chain carries TRBV7-8 and TRBJ2-7; TRBD2 aligns across 12 bases. Per the germline V gene, CDR1 is SGHVS and CDR2 is FQNEAQ. The V segment lost 0 bases and the J segment 3 bases; nucleotides outside the gene matches: 12. CDR3 length equals 19 residues. The CDR3 DNA sequence: TGTGCCAGCAGCTTAGCCACCAATCTAGCGGGGGGGATTTACTACGAGCAGTACTTC. This translates into CASSLATNLAGGIYYEQYF.

The J gene is TRBJ2-1, the V gene TRBV9; D uncertain. This CDR3 is 14 amino acids long. Looked up from germline, CDR1 is SGDLS and CDR2 is YYNGEE. V lost 5 bases, J lost 0 bases, and 9 bases lay in between. This chain's CDR3 is CASSGRSSYNEQFF. The CDR3 nucleotides read TGTGCCAGCAGTGGTCGCAGCTCCTACAATGAGCAGTTCTTC.

This clone came up once. This chain connects TRBV4-2 to TRBJ1-1, with TRBD1 as a possible D gene (5 bases). CDR1 is LGHNA and CDR2 is YNFKEQ in the germline V gene. The CDR3 consists of 14 residues. V gave up 0 bases and J gave up 10 bases, with 15 bases separating them. The CDR3 sequence: CASSQEAGRVAAFF. For the CDR3, the DNA is TGTGCCAGCAGCCAAGAGGCTGGCAGGGTCGCAGCTTTCTTT.

V usage is TRBV5-1 and J usage is TRBJ2-5; 9 bases fit TRBD2. In germline, CDR1 is SGHRS, CDR2 YFSETQ. Trimming at V came to 3 bases and at J to 1 base, leaving 10 bases not matched to a gene. CDR3 length equals 17 residues. DNA for the CDR3: TGCGCCAGCAGCTCGGGGAGTCGCGGGGGGGCCCAAGAGACCCAGTACTTC. Protein product: CASSSGSRGGAQETQYF.

This chain connects TRBV5-4 to TRBJ1-1; unclear D gene. The ends were cut back, 4 bases at V and 5 bases at J, with 9 bases in the middle. The germline V gene encodes CDR1 SGHNT and CDR2 YYREEE (reference sequence). This CDR3 comprises 12 residues. CDR3 sequence (DNA): TGTGCCAGCAGCCTGTCGAGGACTGAAGCTTTCTTT. Translation gives CASSLSRTEAFF.

This clone turned up a few times. The chain links TRBV10-2 to TRBJ1-5; tentatively, D is TRBD1 (6 bases). The CDR3 runs to 16 residues. The germline CDR1 and CDR2 sequences are WSHSY and SAAADI. The ends were cut back, 0 bases at V and 9 bases at J, with 18 bases in the middle. This CDR3 is CASSESRVRGYSPQHF. Here the CDR3 DNA reads TGCGCCAGCAGTGAGTCAAGGGTTAGGGGGTATTCGCCCCAGCATTTT.

This chain joins TRBV5-1 and TRBJ2-1; TRBD1 or TRBD2 may be the D gene (5 bases each). V was cut by 2 bases and J by 3 bases, with 18 bases left in between. The CDR3 length is 17 residues. Germline loops: CDR1 SGHRS, CDR2 YFSETQ. CDR3 region: CASSFGGWGGGYNEQFF. DNA for the CDR3: TGCGCCAGCAGCTTCGGAGGATGGGGTGGGGGCTACAATGAGCAGTTCTTC.

The rearrangement uses TRBV9 and TRBJ2-1, with a tentative D call TRBD1 (6 bases). The CDR3 contains 16 residues. V shed 0 bases and J shed 5 bases, with 15 bases lying between them. Germline V CDR1 and CDR2: SGDLS, YYNGEE. This CDR3 reads CASSVGPSQGNNEQFF. The CDR3 DNA follows: TGTGCCAGCAGCGTAGGCCCCTCACAGGGAAACAATGAGCAGTTCTTC.

The gene calls are TRBV3-1 (or the pseudogene TRBV3-2) and TRBJ1-6; the D is unclear. Trimming cost V 4 bases and J 4 bases, with 17 bases left between them. The CDR3 spans 17 residues. Germline V lookup: CDR1 LGHDT, CDR2 YNNKEL (reference sequence). CDR3 in amino acids: CASSPGGTGGYNSPLHF. The CDR3 nucleotides are TGTGCCAGCAGCCCCGGTGGAACCGGCGGGTATAATTCACCCCTCCACTTT.

This chain uses TRBV5-1 with TRBJ1-1; TRBD1 agrees at 8 bases. Germline-derived CDR1 and CDR2 are SGHRS and YFSETQ. The CDR3 is 15 amino acids. V lost 4 bases and J lost 5; bases outside the gene matches: 10. Here the CDR3 DNA reads TGCGCCAGCAGCCCTCGGACAGGGCAGAGGACTGAAGCTTTCTTT. Protein: CASSPRTGQRTEAFF.

To note about this clone: Other DNA sequences in this sample translate to the same CDR3. The chain employs TRBV7-9 and TRBJ1-2; 9 bases are a match to TRBD1. Germline lookup yields CDR1 SEHNR and CDR2 FQNEAQ (reference sequence). This CDR3 region has 13 residues. V was clipped by 3 bases and J by 5 bases; unmatched bases: 1. CDR3 amino acids: CASSLGQGYGYTF. The DNA of the CDR3 is TGTGCCAGCAGCTTGGGACAGGGATATGGCTACACCTTC.

The V call is TRBV2, the J call TRBJ1-4, with D perhaps matching TRBD1 (5 bases). V lost 6 bases to trimming and J lost 0 bases, with 11 bases between them. The CDR3 totals 15 residues. Per germline, CDR1 SNHLY and CDR2 FYNNEI. CDR3 bases: TGTGCCAGCAGGCTAGACAGAGCAACTAATGAAAAACTGTTTTTT. This gives the protein CASRLDRATNEKLFF.

The rearrangement joins TRBV28 to TRBJ1-2; D is unresolved. The V end was cut by 5 bases, the J end by 8 bases, with 12 bases between. The CDR3 consists of 12 residues. CDR1 is MDHEN, CDR2 SYDVKM, per germline. CDR3 nucleotide sequence: TGTGCCAGCAGTGATACAGTGGTCGGCTACACCTTC. It specifies CASSDTVVGYTF.

The rearrangement joins TRBV4-2 to TRBJ2-5; possibly TRBD1 or TRBD2 for D (6 bases each). Trimming stripped 1 base from V and 9 bases from J, with 15 bases between. CDR1 is LGHNA, CDR2 YNFKEQ, per germline. CDR3 length: 14 residues. CDR3 coding DNA: TGTGCCAGCAGCCAAGGGGGGGCGGCCGGGGCCCAGTACTTC. Translating gives CASSQGGAAGAQYF.

This chain connects TRBV11-2 to TRBJ2-5, with unresolved D. Trimming removed 3 bases from V and 5 bases from J, with 16 bases in between. Germline values: CDR1 SGHAT, CDR2 FQNNGV. This CDR3 has 15 residues. CDR3 amino acids: CASSFGERNMETQYF. The CDR3 DNA is TGTGCCAGCAGCTTTGGGGAACGCAACATGGAGACCCAGTACTTC. Variable domain in full (rest from reference TRBV11-2 and TRBJ2-5): EAGVAQSPRYKIIEKRQSVAFWCNPISGHATLYWYQQILGQGPKLLIQFQNNGVVDDSQLPKDRFSAERLKGVDSTLKIQPAKLEDSAVYLCASSFGERNMETQYFGPGTRLLVL.

This chain links TRBV6-5 with TRBJ1-5, with 7 nucleotides matching TRBD1. This CDR3 has 14 residues. In germline, CDR1 is MNHEY, CDR2 SVGAGI. After removal of 6 bases from V and 2 bases from J, the junction contained 4 bases not matched to a gene. The CDR3 region is CASSRDSGNQPQHF. CDR3 bases: TGTGCCAGCAGCAGGGACAGCGGCAATCAGCCCCAGCATTTT.

The rearrangement joins TRBV12-3 or TRBV12-4 to TRBJ1-6, with D tentatively TRBD1 (6 bases). V lost 6 bases and J lost 7, with 10 bases in between. There are 13 residues in the CDR3. The CDR3, as DNA: TGTGCCAGCAGCCCACAGGGAAATTCACCCCTCCACTTT. Amino acid sequence: CASSPQGNSPLHF.

V usage is TRBV19 and J usage is TRBJ1-2, with D unclear. There are 16 residues in the CDR3. V dropped 5 bases and J dropped 1 base, with 17 bases sitting between them. Germline V lookup: CDR1 LNHDA, CDR2 SQIVND (reference sequence). The CDR3: CASSSPRTEFNYGYTF. CDR3 DNA sequence: TGTGCCAGTAGTTCCCCGCGGACCGAGTTTAACTATGGCTACACCTTC.

Concerning this clone itself: This sample also contains other DNA sequences that code for the same CDR3. The chain is built from TRBV6-2 or TRBV6-3 and TRBJ1-1; D ambiguous. Germline CDR1 and CDR2: MNHEY and SVGEGT. The ends were cut back, 2 bases at V and 11 bases at J, with 18 bases in the middle. The CDR3 length is 14 residues. CDR3 protein: CASSYDVGFGEAFF. The CDR3 DNA is TGTGCCAGCAGTTACGATGTGGGGTTCGGTGAGGCTTTCTTT.